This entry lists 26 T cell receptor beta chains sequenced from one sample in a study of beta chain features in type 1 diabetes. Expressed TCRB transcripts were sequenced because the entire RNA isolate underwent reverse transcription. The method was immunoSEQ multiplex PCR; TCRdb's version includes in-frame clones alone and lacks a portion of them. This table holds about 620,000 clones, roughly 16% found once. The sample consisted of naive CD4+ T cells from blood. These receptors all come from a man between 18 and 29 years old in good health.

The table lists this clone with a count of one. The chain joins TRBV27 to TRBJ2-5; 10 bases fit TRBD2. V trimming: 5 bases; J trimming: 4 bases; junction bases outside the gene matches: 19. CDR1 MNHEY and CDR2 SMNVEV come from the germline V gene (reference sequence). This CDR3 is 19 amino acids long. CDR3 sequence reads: CASSPLASGRARAIETQYF. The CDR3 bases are TGTGCCAGCAGTCCTTTGGCAAGCGGGAGGGCCCGGGCAATAGAGACCCAGTACTTC.

The CDR3, as DNA: TGTGCCACCTCCCGGGACGAGGGGCAGCATCAGTACTTC. It codes for CATSRDEGQHQYF. The chain carries TRBV25-1 and TRBJ2-4; D tentatively reads TRBD1 or TRBD2 (5 bases each). The germline V gene has CDR1 MGHDK and CDR2 SYGVNS. V was cut by 10 bases and J by 12 bases, with 22 bases left in between. This CDR3 has 13 amino acids.

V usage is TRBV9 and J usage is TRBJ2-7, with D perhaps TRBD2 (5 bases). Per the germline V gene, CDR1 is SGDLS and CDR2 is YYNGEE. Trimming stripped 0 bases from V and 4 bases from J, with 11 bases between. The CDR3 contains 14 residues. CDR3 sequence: CASSVDAPGYEQYF. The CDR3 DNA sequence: TGTGCCAGCAGCGTAGACGCCCCGGGGTACGAGCAGTACTTC.

The CDR3 loop is CASSSTGLSNQPQHF. The CDR3 DNA reads as TGTGCCAGTAGTTCGACAGGGCTTAGCAATCAGCCCCAGCATTTT. This chain links TRBV19 with TRBJ1-5; 7 nucleotides match TRBD1. CDR3 length: 15 residues. V was pared by 5 bases and J by 0 bases, with 4 bases of the junction left unmatched. The germline CDR1 and CDR2 sequences are LNHDA and SQIVND (reference sequence).

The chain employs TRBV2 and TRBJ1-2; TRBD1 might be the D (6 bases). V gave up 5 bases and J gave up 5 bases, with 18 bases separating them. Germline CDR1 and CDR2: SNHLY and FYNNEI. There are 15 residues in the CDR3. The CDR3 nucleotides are TGTGCCAGCAGTTTCATTTCGACAGGCGGGTATGGCTACACCTTC. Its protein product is CASSFISTGGYGYTF.

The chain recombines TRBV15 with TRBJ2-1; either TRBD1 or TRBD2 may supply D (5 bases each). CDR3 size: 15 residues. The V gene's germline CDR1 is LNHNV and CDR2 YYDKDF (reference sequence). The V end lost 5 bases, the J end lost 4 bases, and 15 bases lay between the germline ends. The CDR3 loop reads CATSERGRIYNEQFF. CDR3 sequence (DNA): TGTGCCACCAGCGAGAGGGGTAGAATTTACAATGAGCAGTTCTTC.

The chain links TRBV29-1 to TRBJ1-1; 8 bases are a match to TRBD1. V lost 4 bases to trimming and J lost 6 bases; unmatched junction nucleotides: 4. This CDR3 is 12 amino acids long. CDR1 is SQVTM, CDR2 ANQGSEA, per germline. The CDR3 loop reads CSVGQGSSEAFF. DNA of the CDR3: TGCAGCGTTGGACAGGGGAGTTCTGAAGCTTTCTTT.

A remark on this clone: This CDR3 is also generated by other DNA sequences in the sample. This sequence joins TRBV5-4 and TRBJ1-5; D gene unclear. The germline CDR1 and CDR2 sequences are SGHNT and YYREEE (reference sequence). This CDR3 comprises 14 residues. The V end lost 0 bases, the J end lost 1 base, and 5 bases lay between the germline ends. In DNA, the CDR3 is TGTGCCAGCAGCTTGGGGGGAAGCAATCAGCCCCAGCATTTT. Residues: CASSLGGSNQPQHF.

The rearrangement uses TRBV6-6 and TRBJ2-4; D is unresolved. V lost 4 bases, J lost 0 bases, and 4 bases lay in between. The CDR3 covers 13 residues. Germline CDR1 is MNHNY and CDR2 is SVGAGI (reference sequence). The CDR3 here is CASSFVAKNIQYF. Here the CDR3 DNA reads TGTGCCAGCAGTTTCGTAGCCAAAAACATTCAGTACTTC.

CDR3 nucleotide sequence: TGTGCCAGCGGCCTTCTGGGGACAGGACTTTACAATGAGCAGTTCTTC. The encoded protein is CASGLLGTGLYNEQFF. The rearrangement joins TRBV28 to TRBJ2-1; 8 nucleotides line up with TRBD1. This CDR3 contains 16 residues. V dropped 8 bases and J dropped 4; count of bases not matched to a gene: 13. Germline values: CDR1 MDHEN, CDR2 SYDVKM.

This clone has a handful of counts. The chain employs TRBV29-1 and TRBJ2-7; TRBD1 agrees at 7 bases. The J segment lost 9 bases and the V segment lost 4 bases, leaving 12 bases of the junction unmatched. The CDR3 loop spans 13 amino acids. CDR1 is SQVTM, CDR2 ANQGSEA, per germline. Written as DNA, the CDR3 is TGCAGCGTTGCCTTTGGACAGGTAGGAGGGCAGTACTTC. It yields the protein CSVAFGQVGGQYF.

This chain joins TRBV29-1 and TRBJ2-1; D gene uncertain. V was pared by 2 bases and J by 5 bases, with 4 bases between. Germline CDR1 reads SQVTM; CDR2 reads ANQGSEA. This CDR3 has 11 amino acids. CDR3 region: CSVERDNEQFF. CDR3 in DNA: TGCAGCGTTGAACGGGACAATGAGCAGTTCTTC.

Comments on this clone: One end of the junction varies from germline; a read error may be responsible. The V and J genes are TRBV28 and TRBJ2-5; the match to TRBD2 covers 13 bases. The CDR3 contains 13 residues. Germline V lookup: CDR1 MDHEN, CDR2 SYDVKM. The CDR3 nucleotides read TGTGCCAGCAGCCCCGGACTAGCGGGAGTGGTAAACTTC. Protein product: CASSPGLAGVVNF.

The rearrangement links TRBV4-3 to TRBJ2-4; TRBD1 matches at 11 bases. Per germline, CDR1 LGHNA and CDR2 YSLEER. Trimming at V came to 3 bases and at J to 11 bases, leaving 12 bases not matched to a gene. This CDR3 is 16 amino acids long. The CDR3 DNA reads TGCGCCAGCAGCCAGCCTTCCGGGACAGGGGGAACGGTTCAGTACTTC. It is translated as CASSQPSGTGGTVQYF.

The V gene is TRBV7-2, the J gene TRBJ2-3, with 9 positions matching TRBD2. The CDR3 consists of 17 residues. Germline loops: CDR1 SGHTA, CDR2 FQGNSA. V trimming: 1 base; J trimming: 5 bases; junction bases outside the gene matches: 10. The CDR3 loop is CASSLGPFAGGEDTQYF. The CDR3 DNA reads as TGTGCCAGCAGCTTAGGCCCCTTTGCGGGAGGGGAAGATACGCAGTATTTT.

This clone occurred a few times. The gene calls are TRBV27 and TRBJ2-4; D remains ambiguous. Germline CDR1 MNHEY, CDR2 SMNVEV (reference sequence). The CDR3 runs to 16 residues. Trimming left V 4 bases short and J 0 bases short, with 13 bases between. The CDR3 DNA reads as TGTGCCAGCAGTTACTCTCGACCGCTAGCCAAAAACATTCAGTACTTC. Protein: CASSYSRPLAKNIQYF.

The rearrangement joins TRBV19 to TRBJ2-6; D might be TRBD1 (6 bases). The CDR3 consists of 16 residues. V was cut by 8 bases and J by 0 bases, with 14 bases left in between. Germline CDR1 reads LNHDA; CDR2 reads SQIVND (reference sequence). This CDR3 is CASAWTAISGANVLTF. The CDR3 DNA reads TGTGCCAGTGCTTGGACAGCTATCTCTGGGGCCAACGTCCTGACTTTC. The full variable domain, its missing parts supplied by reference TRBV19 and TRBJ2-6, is DGGITQSPKYLFRKEGQNVTLSCEQNLNHDAMYWYRQDPGQGLRLIYYSQIVNDFQKGDIAEGYSVSREKKESFPLTVTSAQKNPTAFYLCASAWTAISGANVLTFGAGSRLTVL.

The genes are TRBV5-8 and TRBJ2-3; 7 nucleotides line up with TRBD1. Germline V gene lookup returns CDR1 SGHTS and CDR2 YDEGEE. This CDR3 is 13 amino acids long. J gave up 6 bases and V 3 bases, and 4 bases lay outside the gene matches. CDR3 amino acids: CASSSGDSDTQYF. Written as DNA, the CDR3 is TGTGCCAGCAGCTCCGGGGACAGCGATACGCAGTATTTT.

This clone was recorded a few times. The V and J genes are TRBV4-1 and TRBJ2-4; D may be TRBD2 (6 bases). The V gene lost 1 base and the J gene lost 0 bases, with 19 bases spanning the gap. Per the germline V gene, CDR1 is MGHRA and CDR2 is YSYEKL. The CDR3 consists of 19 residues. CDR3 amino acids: CASSQVGGDVGLAKNIQYF. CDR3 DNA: TGCGCCAGCAGCCAAGTGGGGGGTGACGTCGGTCTAGCCAAAAACATTCAGTACTTC.

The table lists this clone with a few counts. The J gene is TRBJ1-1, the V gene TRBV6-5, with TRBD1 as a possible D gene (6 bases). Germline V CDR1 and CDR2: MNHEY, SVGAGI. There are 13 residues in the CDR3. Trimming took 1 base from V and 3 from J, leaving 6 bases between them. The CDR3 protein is CASSYYRDTEAFF. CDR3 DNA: TGTGCCAGCAGTTACTACAGGGACACTGAAGCTTTCTTT.

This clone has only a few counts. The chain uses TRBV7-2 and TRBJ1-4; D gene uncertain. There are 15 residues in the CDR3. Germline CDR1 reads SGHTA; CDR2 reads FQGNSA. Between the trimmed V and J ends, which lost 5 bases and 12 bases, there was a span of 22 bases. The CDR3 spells CASSPGVGLLRELFF. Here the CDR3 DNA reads TGTGCCAGCAGCCCAGGAGTCGGACTCCTGAGGGAACTGTTTTTT.

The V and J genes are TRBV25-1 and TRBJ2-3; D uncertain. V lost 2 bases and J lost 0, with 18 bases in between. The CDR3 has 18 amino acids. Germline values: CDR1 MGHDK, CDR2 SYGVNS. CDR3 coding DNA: TGTGCCAGCAGTGAAGCTTGCATCTTATATATAAGCACAGATACGCAGTATTTT. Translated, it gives CASSEACILYISTDTQYF.

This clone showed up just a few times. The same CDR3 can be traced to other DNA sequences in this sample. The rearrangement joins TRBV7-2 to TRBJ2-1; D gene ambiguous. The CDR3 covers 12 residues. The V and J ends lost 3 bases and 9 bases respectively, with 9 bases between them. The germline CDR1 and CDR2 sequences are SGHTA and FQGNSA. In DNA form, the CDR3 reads TGTGCCAGCAGCTTGTCTTCCCTTGAGCAGTTCTTC. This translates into CASSLSSLEQFF.

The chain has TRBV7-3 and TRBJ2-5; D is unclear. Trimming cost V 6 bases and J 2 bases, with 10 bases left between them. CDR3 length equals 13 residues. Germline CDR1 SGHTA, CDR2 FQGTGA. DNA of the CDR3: TGTGCCAGCAGTTTACAGCTTCAAGAGACCCAGTACTTC. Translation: CASSLQLQETQYF.

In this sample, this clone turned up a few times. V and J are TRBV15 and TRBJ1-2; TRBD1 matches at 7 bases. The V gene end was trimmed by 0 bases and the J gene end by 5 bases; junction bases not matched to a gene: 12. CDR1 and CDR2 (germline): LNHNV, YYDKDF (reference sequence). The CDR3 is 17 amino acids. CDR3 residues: CATSRDQVARGGYGYTF. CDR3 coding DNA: TGTGCCACCAGCAGAGATCAAGTGGCCAGGGGGGGATATGGCTACACCTTC.

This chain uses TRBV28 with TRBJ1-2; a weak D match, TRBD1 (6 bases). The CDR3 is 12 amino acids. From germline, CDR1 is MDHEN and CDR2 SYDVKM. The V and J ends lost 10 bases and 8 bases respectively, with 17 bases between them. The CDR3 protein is CATRGGGRGYTF. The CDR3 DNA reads TGTGCCACCCGAGGGGGGGGACGCGGCTACACCTTC.